Below, 26 T cell receptor beta chains from the same sample are listed, as sequenced in a study of cytotoxic CD8 clonotypes in ibrutinib-treated CLL. The table came from immunoSEQ multiplex PCR; TCRdb's copy has only in-frame clones and leaves some out. The sample consists of tens of thousands of clones, around 70% of them appearing once. This specimen consisted of PBMCs, obtained after 12 months of ibrutinib treatment. These receptors originate from a human donor with chronic lymphocytic leukemia.

This clone was recorded a few times. The V and J genes are TRBV6-5 and TRBJ1-1, with a weak D call TRBD1 (5 bases). V shed 8 bases and J shed 0 bases, with 10 bases lying between them. Per germline, CDR1 MNHEY and CDR2 SVGAGI. The CDR3 sequence is 13 residues long. The chain's CDR3 is CASRGGVNTEAFF. DNA of the CDR3: TGTGCCAGCCGGGGGGGAGTGAACACTGAAGCTTTCTTT.

Here the CDR3 reads CASSVGQGNYGYTF. In DNA form, the CDR3 reads TGTGCCAGCAGCGTGGGACAGGGGAACTATGGCTACACCTTC. The V call is TRBV7-2, the J call TRBJ1-2; 10 nucleotides line up with TRBD1. This CDR3 has 14 amino acids. Unmatched junction bases numbered 2, after V lost 5 bases and J lost 2 bases. Per the germline V gene, CDR1 is SGHTA and CDR2 is FQGNSA.

The chain employs TRBV5-1 and TRBJ1-4; TRBD1 matches 11 bases. The CDR3 runs 15 residues. CDR1 and CDR2 from the germline V gene are SGHRS and YFSETQ. V gave up 3 bases and J gave up 7 bases; unmatched junction bases: 5. For the CDR3, the DNA is TGCGCCAGCAGCTCGGGACAGGGGGAGGGTGAAAAACTGTTTTTT. It is translated as CASSSGQGEGEKLFF. Filled out from reference TRBV5-1 and TRBJ1-4, the complete variable domain reads KAGVTQTPRYLIKTRGQQVTLSCSPISGHRSVSWYQQTPGQGLQFLFEYFSETQRNKGNFPGRFSGRQFSNSRSEMNVSTLELGDSALYLCASSSGQGEGEKLFFGSGTQLSVL.

In its sample, this clone was seen a few times. The chain uses TRBV6-6 and TRBJ1-1; TRBD1 might be the D (6 bases). Deletions cut 2 bases from V and 8 bases from J, with 9 bases between. Germline V gene data show CDR1 as MNHNY and CDR2 as SVGAGI (reference sequence). The CDR3 length is 12 residues. The CDR3 nucleotides are TGTGCCAGCAGTTACCGCGGACAGGAAGCTTTCTTT. It specifies CASSYRGQEAFF.

V gene TRBV7-3 combines with J gene TRBJ2-3; 12 bases are a match to TRBD2. The CDR3 length is 16 residues. Germline CDR1 and CDR2: SGHTA and FQGTGA. V was pared by 5 bases and J by 3 bases, with 6 bases of the junction left unmatched. CDR3 bases: TGTGCCAGCAGCCAGATCCTAGCGGGGGGGACAGATACGCAGTATTTT. Translation gives CASSQILAGGTDTQYF.

This chain links TRBV11-3 with TRBJ2-3; D remains unclear. The V gene's germline CDR1 is SGHNT and CDR2 YENEEA. The CDR3 covers 13 residues. The germline V and J ends were trimmed by 2 bases and 0 bases, with 3 bases remaining between them. In nucleotides, the CDR3 is TGTGCCAGCAGCTTAAGTAGCACAGATACGCAGTATTTT. It specifies CASSLSSTDTQYF.

This chain links TRBV7-9 with TRBJ2-3; maybe TRBD1 (5 bases). CDR1 and CDR2 (germline): SEHNR, FQNEAQ (reference sequence). The CDR3 runs 15 residues. V lost 1 base, J lost 3 bases, and 11 bases lay in between. CDR3 sequence: CASSLDGRATDTQYF. For the CDR3, the DNA is TGTGCCAGCAGCTTAGATGGCAGGGCGACAGATACGCAGTATTTT.

The V gene is TRBV27, the J gene TRBJ2-3; maybe TRBD1 (5 bases). Trimming removed 2 bases from V and 5 bases from J, with 8 bases in between. CDR1 MNHEY and CDR2 SMNVEV come from the germline V gene (reference sequence). The CDR3 sequence is 13 residues long. DNA of the CDR3: TGTGCCAGCAGTTTAGAAAGGGGAGATACGCAGTATTTT. It specifies CASSLERGDTQYF.

This clone was counted a single time. This chain joins TRBV5-4 and TRBJ2-7, with TRBD2 as a possible D gene (6 bases). This CDR3 is built from 13 residues. Trimming took off 5 bases at V and 1 base at J, with 10 bases between the two ends. Looked up from germline, CDR1 is SGHNT and CDR2 is YYREEE (reference sequence). The CDR3 bases are TGTGCCAGCAGGGGGACTCTATCCTACGAGCAGTACTTC. As protein: CASRGTLSYEQYF.

The rearrangement links TRBV2 to TRBJ2-5, with 7 bases matching TRBD2. CDR3 length: 15 amino acids. The V segment lost 6 bases and the J segment 4 bases; nucleotides outside the gene matches: 11. From germline, CDR1 is SNHLY and CDR2 FYNNEI. The CDR3 DNA sequence: TGTGCCAGCAGGCTCGTCTTATGGGGGGGAGAGACCCAGTACTTC. As protein: CASRLVLWGGETQYF.

The gene calls are TRBV5-1 and TRBJ2-7; 7 bases are shared with TRBD1. The CDR3 is made up of 13 amino acids. The junction had 6 bases not matched to a gene; V was cut back by 8 bases and J by 1 base. Germline V gene data show CDR1 as SGHRS and CDR2 as YFSETQ. The CDR3 protein is CARSTGPSYEQYF. DNA of the CDR3: TGCGCCAGGTCGACAGGGCCATCCTACGAGCAGTACTTC. Variable domain in full (rest from reference TRBV5-1 and TRBJ2-7): KAGVTQTPRYLIKTRGQQVTLSCSPISGHRSVSWYQQTPGQGLQFLFEYFSETQRNKGNFPGRFSGRQFSNSRSEMNVSTLELGDSALYLCARSTGPSYEQYFGPGTRLTVT.

This clone was seen just once. This rearrangement joins TRBV27 to TRBJ1-5; tentative D call: TRBD1 (5 bases). Trimming removed 6 bases from V and 0 bases from J, with 15 bases in between. Germline CDR1 is MNHEY and CDR2 is SMNVEV (reference sequence). The length of the CDR3 is 16 residues. The CDR3: CASSGGTTYSNQPQHF. The CDR3, as DNA: TGTGCCAGCAGCGGGGGGACCACATATAGCAATCAGCCCCAGCATTTT.

The chain couples TRBV2 to TRBJ1-6; D is uncertain. With 5 bases removed from V and 0 bases from J, the gap between germline ends came to 2 bases. CDR1 SNHLY and CDR2 FYNNEI come from the germline V gene. The length of the CDR3 is 13 residues. The CDR3 region is CASSSSYNSPLHF. CDR3 coding DNA: TGTGCCAGCAGTAGCTCCTATAATTCACCCCTCCACTTT.

J is TRBJ2-7 and V is TRBV27; 8 bases are a match to TRBD1. Germline CDR1 MNHEY, CDR2 SMNVEV (reference sequence). The CDR3 sequence is 14 residues long. J gave up 3 bases and V 6 bases, and 7 bases lay outside the gene matches. CDR3 DNA: TGTGCCAGCAGGGCCAGGACAGGGAACTACGAGCAGTACTTC. Its translation: CASRARTGNYEQYF.

The V and J genes are TRBV30 and TRBJ1-6, with a possible D match to TRBD1 (5 bases). Germline CDR1 is GTSNPN and CDR2 is SVGIG (reference sequence). This CDR3 contains 13 residues. Trimming stripped 2 bases from V and 6 bases from J, with 8 bases between. CDR3 in DNA: TGTGCCTGGAGTCCCGGGGGTAATTCACCCCTCCACTTT. This translates into CAWSPGGNSPLHF. Together with reference TRBV30 and TRBJ1-6, the CDR3 gives the full variable domain: SQTIHQWPATLVQPVGSPLSLECTVEGTSNPNLYWYRQAAGRGLQLLFYSVGIGQISSEVPQNLSASRPQDRQFILSSKKLLLSDSGFYLCAWSPGGNSPLHFGNGTRLTVT.

The V gene is TRBV5-1, the J gene TRBJ2-3; 7 bases match TRBD2. V was clipped by 5 bases and J by 2 bases; unmatched bases: 14. Germline V gives CDR1 SGHRS, CDR2 YFSETQ. The CDR3 consists of 17 residues. The CDR3 DNA follows: TGCGCCAGCAGAAGCCAAACCGGTGGGGGGGACACAGATACGCAGTATTTT. Encoded protein: CASRSQTGGGDTDTQYF. The full variable domain, its missing parts supplied by reference TRBV5-1 and TRBJ2-3, is KAGVTQTPRYLIKTRGQQVTLSCSPISGHRSVSWYQQTPGQGLQFLFEYFSETQRNKGNFPGRFSGRQFSNSRSEMNVSTLELGDSALYLCASRSQTGGGDTDTQYFGPGTRLTVL.

The V gene is TRBV14, the J gene TRBJ1-3, with a tentative D call TRBD1 (5 bases). CDR1 and CDR2 (germline): SGHDN, FVKESK. The germline V and J ends were trimmed by 4 bases and 0 bases, with 13 bases remaining between them. The CDR3 has 16 residues. The CDR3 DNA reads as TGTGCCAGCAGCCTCAGGGCCAGTTCCTCTGGAAACACCATATATTTT. It encodes CASSLRASSSGNTIYF. Filled out from reference TRBV14 and TRBJ1-3, the complete variable domain reads EAGVTQFPSHSVIEKGQTVTLRCDPISGHDNLYWYRRVMGKEIKFLLHFVKESKQDESGMPNNRFLAERTGGTYSTLKVQPAELEDSGVYFCASSLRASSSGNTIYFGEGSWLTVV.

V gene TRBV19 combines with J gene TRBJ2-7; 8 nucleotides line up with TRBD2. V lost 5 bases, J lost 6 bases, and 9 bases stayed unmatched. Per the germline V gene, CDR1 is LNHDA and CDR2 is SQIVND (reference sequence). CDR3 length: 14 residues. As DNA, the CDR3 is TGTGCCAGTAGTTCCCCGGGGGGGTCATTCGAGCAGTACTTC. It is translated as CASSSPGGSFEQYF.

The J gene is TRBJ2-7, the V gene TRBV19, with 8 bases aligning to TRBD1. The V and J ends lost 3 bases and 0 bases, in that order; junction bases with no gene match: 7. The germline V gene encodes CDR1 LNHDA and CDR2 SQIVND (reference sequence). This CDR3 has 16 residues. Written as DNA, the CDR3 is TGTGCCAGTAGTATCGGGGACAGGAAGACCTCCTACGAGCAGTACTTC. It encodes CASSIGDRKTSYEQYF.

V and J are TRBV2 and TRBJ2-2; D is uncertain. CDR3 length: 13 residues. The germline V gene has CDR1 SNHLY and CDR2 FYNNEI. Trimming pared 6 bases from V and 2 bases from J, leaving 7 bases between. This chain's CDR3 is CASRFLNTGELFF. The CDR3 DNA reads TGTGCCAGCAGGTTCCTAAACACCGGGGAGCTGTTTTTT.

V and J are TRBV2 and TRBJ2-7; no clear D gene. This CDR3 is built from 13 residues. Trimming cost V 6 bases and J 1 base, with 10 bases left between them. Germline V CDR1 and CDR2: SNHLY, FYNNEI. The CDR3 loop reads CASRPTFSYEQYF. The CDR3 region has the DNA TGTGCCAGCAGGCCTACATTTTCCTACGAGCAGTACTTC.

The V and J genes are TRBV27 and TRBJ2-7; no reliable D call. V lost 2 bases to trimming and J lost 6 bases, with 17 bases between them. The CDR3 loop spans 15 amino acids. Germline V gene data show CDR1 as MNHEY and CDR2 as SMNVEV (reference sequence). Here the CDR3 reads CASSLNVAAVGEQYF. Written as DNA, the CDR3 is TGTGCCAGCAGTTTAAATGTTGCGGCAGTTGGCGAGCAGTACTTC.

The chain carries TRBV6-5 and TRBJ1-1; TRBD1 might be the D (5 bases). Germline CDR1 and CDR2: MNHEY and SVGAGI. With 2 bases removed from V and 5 bases from J, the gap between germline ends came to 12 bases. The CDR3 spans 14 residues. The CDR3 nucleotides are TGTGCCAGCAGTTACGGGGGGGTAGGGACTGAAGCTTTCTTT. The encoded protein is CASSYGGVGTEAFF.

The V and J genes are TRBV6-1 and TRBJ2-4; 9 nucleotides align to TRBD1. This CDR3 contains 15 residues. Trimming took 4 bases from V and 9 from J; bases not matched to a gene: 10. Germline V gene lookup returns CDR1 MNHNS and CDR2 SASEGT. The DNA for the CDR3 is TGTGCCAGCAGTGGCAGGACAGGGGTGTTCGTCATTCAGTACTTC. Amino acid sequence: CASSGRTGVFVIQYF.

The chain recombines TRBV11-2 with TRBJ2-7; 11 bases align to TRBD1. The junction had 0 bases not matched to a gene; V was cut back by 6 bases and J by 2 bases. Germline V CDR1 and CDR2: SGHAT, FQNNGV. The CDR3 is 13 residues long. The chain's CDR3 is CASRDRGPYEQYF. CDR3 nucleotide sequence: TGTGCCAGCAGGGACAGGGGGCCCTACGAGCAGTACTTC.

Notes on this clone: This same CDR3 is encoded by further DNA sequences in the sample. This chain links TRBV18 with TRBJ1-1, with D maybe TRBD1 (6 bases). The CDR3 totals 15 residues. CDR1 is KGHSH, CDR2 LQKENI, per germline. Between the trimmed V and J ends, which lost 6 bases and 5 bases, there was a span of 19 bases. CDR3 sequence (DNA): TGTGCCAGCTCCCCGGGGCTGGGGGCAGAGACTGAAGCTTTCTTT. It encodes CASSPGLGAETEAFF.